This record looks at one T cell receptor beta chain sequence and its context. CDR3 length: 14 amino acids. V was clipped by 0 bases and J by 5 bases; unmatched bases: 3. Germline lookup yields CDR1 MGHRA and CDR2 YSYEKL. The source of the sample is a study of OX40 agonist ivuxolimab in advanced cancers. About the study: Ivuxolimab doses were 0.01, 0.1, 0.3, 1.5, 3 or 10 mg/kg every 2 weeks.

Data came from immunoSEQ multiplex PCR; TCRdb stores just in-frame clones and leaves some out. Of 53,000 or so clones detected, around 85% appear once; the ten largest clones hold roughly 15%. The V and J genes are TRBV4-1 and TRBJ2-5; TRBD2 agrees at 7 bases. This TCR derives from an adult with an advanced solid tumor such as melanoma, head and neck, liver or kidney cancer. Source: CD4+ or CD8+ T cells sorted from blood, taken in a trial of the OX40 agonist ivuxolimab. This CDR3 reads CASSQDGGGETQYF. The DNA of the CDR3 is TGCGCCAGCAGCCAAGACGGGGGAGGGGAGACCCAGTACTTC.